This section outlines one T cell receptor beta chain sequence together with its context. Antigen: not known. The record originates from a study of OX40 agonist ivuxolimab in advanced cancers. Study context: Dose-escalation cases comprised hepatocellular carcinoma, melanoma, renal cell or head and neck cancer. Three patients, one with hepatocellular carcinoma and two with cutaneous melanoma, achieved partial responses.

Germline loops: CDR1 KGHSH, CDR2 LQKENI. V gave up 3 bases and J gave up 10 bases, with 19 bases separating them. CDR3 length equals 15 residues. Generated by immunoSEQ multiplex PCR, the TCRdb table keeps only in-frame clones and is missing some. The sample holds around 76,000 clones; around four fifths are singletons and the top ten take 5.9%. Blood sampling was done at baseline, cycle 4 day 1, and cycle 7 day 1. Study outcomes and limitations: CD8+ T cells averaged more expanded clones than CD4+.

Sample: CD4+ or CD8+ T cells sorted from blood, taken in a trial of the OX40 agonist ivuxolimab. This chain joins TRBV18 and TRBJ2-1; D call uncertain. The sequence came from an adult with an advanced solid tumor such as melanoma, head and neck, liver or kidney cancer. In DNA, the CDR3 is TGTGCCAGCTCACCCGGTTTACAGCCCGGGTGGGAGCAGTTCTTC. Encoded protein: CASSPGLQPGWEQFF.